Listed below are T cell receptor beta chains from one sample, sequenced in a study of blood T cell repertoires in COVID-19. Repertoires were generated with immunoSEQ multiplex PCR, while TCRdb's copy carries only in-frame clones and drops some. The repertoire holds 45,000 to 55,000 clones, with 80% to 85% as singletons. Sequencing was done on a sample of peripheral blood. These receptors originate from a middle-aged man with acute or convalescent COVID-19. Each CDR3 is given with its conserved first and last residue. A D gene is named only where the DNA matches it firmly. Size is omitted from some rows. Given values are once, few, many or a class for expanded clones.

DNA: TGTGCCAGCAGATGGGGGACTATAACCTACAATGAGCAGTTCTTC; CDR3: CASRWGTITYNEQFF; D: TRBD2; V: TRBV7-9; size: -; J: TRBJ2-1
DNA: TGTGCCAGTAGTTGGCAGGTGAACACCGGGGAGCTGTTTTTT; CDR3: CASSWQVNTGELFF; D: -; V: TRBV19; size: -; J: TRBJ2-2
DNA: TGTGCCAGCAGTGACAGGGTTTATTCACCCCTCCACTTT; CDR3: CASSDRVYSPLHF; D: -; V: TRBV25-1; size: once; J: TRBJ1-6
DNA: TGCGCCAGCATGAAGGGGCCAGGCGGGGCGGTCTATGAGCAGTTCTTC; CDR3: CASMKGPGGAVYEQFF; D: -; V: TRBV10-2; size: -; J: TRBJ2-1
DNA: TGTGCCAGCAGCAAAGGACAGAAACAAGAGACCCAGTACTTC; CDR3: CASSKGQKQETQYF; D: -; V: TRBV7-2; size: -; J: TRBJ2-5
DNA: TGTGCCAGCAGCTTGGGACTAGCGGGAGGGACCGAGCAGTACTTC; CDR3: CASSLGLAGGTEQYF; D: TRBD2; V: TRBV5-6; size: once; J: TRBJ2-7
DNA: TGTGCCAGTAGTACTAGACAGGGGGGTAACACCGGGGAGCTGTTTTTT; CDR3: CASSTRQGGNTGELFF; D: TRBD1; V: TRBV19; size: -; J: TRBJ2-2
DNA: TGTGCCAGCAGCCCTAGGCGGGGGCCCGGGGAGCTGTTTTTT; CDR3: CASSPRRGPGELFF; D: -; V: TRBV27; size: -; J: TRBJ2-2
DNA: TGTGCCAGCAGCTTAGAGGGAAACAGGGCTCCTAACTATGGCTACACCTTC; CDR3: CASSLEGNRAPNYGYTF; D: -; V: TRBV11-2; size: -; J: TRBJ1-2
DNA: TGTGCCAGCAGCTTGACCAGGGGCTCCAATGAGCAGTTCTTC; CDR3: CASSLTRGSNEQFF; D: -; V: TRBV11-3; size: -; J: TRBJ2-1
DNA: TGTGCCAGCAGCTTTCCCCGAGGGGGGGGCCCGAACACCGGGGAGCTGTTTTTT; CDR3: CASSFPRGGGPNTGELFF; D: -; V: TRBV9; size: -; J: TRBJ2-2
DNA: TGTGCCAGCAGTCAGAGGTCTGGCGGGAGTAGTGCAGATACGCAGTATTTT; CDR3: CASSQRSGGSSADTQYF; D: TRBD2; V: TRBV6-2/TRBV6-3; size: -; J: TRBJ2-3
DNA: TGTGCCAGCAGTGTGGACACCCCTAATGAAAAACTGTTTTTT; CDR3: CASSVDTPNEKLFF; D: -; V: TRBV2; size: -; J: TRBJ1-4
DNA: TGTGCCAGCAGTCCGGACAGGGGGTTCCCCGAGCAGTACTTC; CDR3: CASSPDRGFPEQYF; D: TRBD1; V: TRBV6-2/TRBV6-3; size: -; J: TRBJ2-7
DNA: TGTGCCAGTAGTATGCGGCAGCCAGGGATGCCCCAGCATTTT; CDR3: CASSMRQPGMPQHF; D: -; V: TRBV19; size: -; J: TRBJ1-5
DNA: TGCGCCAGCAGCTTAGCAGGGACAGGGCAAGGCCCTGGGGCCAACGTCCTGACTTTC; CDR3: CASSLAGTGQGPGANVLTF; D: TRBD1; V: TRBV5-1; size: -; J: TRBJ2-6
DNA: TGTGCCAGCAGTCCTACAGGCACCCTTAATGAAAAACTGTTTTTT; CDR3: CASSPTGTLNEKLFF; D: -; V: TRBV9; size: -; J: TRBJ1-4
DNA: TGTGCCACCAGTGAAGCCGGGACAGGGAGTGGGAATGAGCAGTTCTTC; CDR3: CATSEAGTGSGNEQFF; D: TRBD1; V: TRBV24-1; size: -; J: TRBJ2-1
DNA: TGTGCCTGGACAGGGGGCTCTGAGGGCTACACCTTC; CDR3: CAWTGGSEGYTF; D: TRBD1; V: TRBV30; size: -; J: TRBJ1-2
DNA: TGCGCCAGCAGCCGGGGCAGGGGCTTTTACAATGAGCAGTTCTTC; CDR3: CASSRGRGFYNEQFF; D: -; V: TRBV4-1; size: -; J: TRBJ2-1
DNA: TGTGCCAGCAGCCCCTTAGCGGTGGCAGATACGCAGTATTTT; CDR3: CASSPLAVADTQYF; D: -; V: TRBV27; size: -; J: TRBJ2-3
DNA: TGCGCCAGCAGCTTGAGCGGGAATATCTACAATGAGCAGTTCTTC; CDR3: CASSLSGNIYNEQFF; D: TRBD2; V: TRBV5-1; size: -; J: TRBJ2-1
DNA: TGTGCCAGCAGCTTAGTGGGACAGGGGCGAACTGGAGAAAAACTGTTTTTT; CDR3: CASSLVGQGRTGEKLFF; D: TRBD1; V: TRBV7-2; size: -; J: TRBJ1-4
DNA: TGTGCCACCAGTGATTTCTCTCGGTTTATGAGAAGCTCCTACAATGAGCAGTTCTTC; CDR3: CATSDFSRFMRSSYNEQFF; D: -; V: TRBV24-1; size: -; J: TRBJ2-1
DNA: TGTGCCAGCACCCTGGAAGGGAGTATATACAATGAGCAGTTCTTC; CDR3: CASTLEGSIYNEQFF; D: -; V: TRBV5-6; size: -; J: TRBJ2-1
DNA: TGTGCCAGCAGAAGGAGTGGAAACACCATATATTTT; CDR3: CASRRSGNTIYF; D: -; V: TRBV28; size: -; J: TRBJ1-3
DNA: TGCAGTGAAACACAGAACTATGGCTACACCTTC; CDR3: CSETQNYGYTF; D: -; V: TRBV20-1; size: -; J: TRBJ1-2
DNA: TGTGCTAGTGGTTTAATGGGGGCCACTGAAGCTTTCTTT; CDR3: CASGLMGATEAFF; D: -; V: TRBV12-5; size: -; J: TRBJ1-1